The T cell receptor (beta chain) under discussion was sequenced for a study of regulatory T cells in long-lasting Graves disease. Time point noted: persistent/refractory GD, antithyroid drugs over 5 years with positive TRAb. RNA from PBMCs was the source of the TCR library. The ends were cut back, 3 bases at V and 2 bases at J, with 11 bases in the middle. Germline lookup yields CDR1 LNHDA and CDR2 SQIVND (reference sequence). This CDR3 contains 14 residues. TCR beta libraries were built with iRepertoire HTBI primers and Arm-PCR of CDR3 regions. Via MiXCR, TCRdb re-called the multiplex PCR reads, giving one row per CDR3 protein. Of about 460,000 distinct CDR3 sequences in the sample, around a fifth were seen once. There are a few counts of this clonotype.

The V and J genes are TRBV19 and TRBJ2-7; D ambiguous. The clonotype was recovered from a female donor with Graves disease. The sequencing here drew on peripheral blood mononuclear cells (PBMCs), taken when the disease was refractory, from a patient treated with antithyroid drugs. The chain's CDR3 is CASSMTHQTYEQYF. The CDR3 DNA is TGTGCCAGTAGTATGACACACCAAACCTACGAGCAGTACTTC.